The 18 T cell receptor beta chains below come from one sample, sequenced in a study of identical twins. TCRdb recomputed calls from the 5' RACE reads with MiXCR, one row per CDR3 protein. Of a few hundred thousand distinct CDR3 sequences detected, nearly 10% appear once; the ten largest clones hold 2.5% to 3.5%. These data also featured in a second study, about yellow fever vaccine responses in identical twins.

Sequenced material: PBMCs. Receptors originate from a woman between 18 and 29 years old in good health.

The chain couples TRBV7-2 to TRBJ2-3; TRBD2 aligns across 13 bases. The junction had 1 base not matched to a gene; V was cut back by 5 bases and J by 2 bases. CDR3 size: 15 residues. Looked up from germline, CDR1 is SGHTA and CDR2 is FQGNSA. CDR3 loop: CASSTSGRATDTQYF. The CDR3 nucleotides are TGTGCCAGCAGCACTAGCGGGAGGGCCACAGATACGCAGTATTTT.

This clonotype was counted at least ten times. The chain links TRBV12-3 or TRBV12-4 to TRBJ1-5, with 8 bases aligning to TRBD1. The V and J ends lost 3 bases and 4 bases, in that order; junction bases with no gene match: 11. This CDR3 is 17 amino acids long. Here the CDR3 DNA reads TGTGCCAGCAGTTTCCCCCCGGGACAGGTGGGGAATCAGCCCCAGCATTTT. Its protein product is CASSFPPGQVGNQPQHF.

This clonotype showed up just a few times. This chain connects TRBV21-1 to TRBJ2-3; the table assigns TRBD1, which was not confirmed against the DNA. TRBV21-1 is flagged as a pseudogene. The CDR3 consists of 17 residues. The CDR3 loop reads CASNLRSRQGRTDTQYF. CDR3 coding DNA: TGTGCCAGCAACCTCAGATCGCGACAGGGCAGGACAGATACGCAGTATTTT.

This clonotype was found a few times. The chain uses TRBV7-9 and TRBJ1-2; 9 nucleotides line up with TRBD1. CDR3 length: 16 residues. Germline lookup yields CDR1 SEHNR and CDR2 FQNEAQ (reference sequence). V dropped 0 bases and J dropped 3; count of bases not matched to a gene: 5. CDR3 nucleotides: TGTGCCAGCAGCTTAGCCGGGACAGGGTTGGACTATGGCTACACCTTC. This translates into CASSLAGTGLDYGYTF.

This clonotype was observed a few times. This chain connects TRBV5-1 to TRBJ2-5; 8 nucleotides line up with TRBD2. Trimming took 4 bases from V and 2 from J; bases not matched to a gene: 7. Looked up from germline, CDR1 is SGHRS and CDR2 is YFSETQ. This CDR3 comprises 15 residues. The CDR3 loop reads CASSPYSGSQETQYF. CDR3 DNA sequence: TGCGCCAGCAGCCCCTACAGCGGGAGTCAAGAGACCCAGTACTTC. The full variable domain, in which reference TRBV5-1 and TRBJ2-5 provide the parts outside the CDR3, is KAGVTQTPRYLIKTRGQQVTLSCSPISGHRSVSWYQQTPGQGLQFLFEYFSETQRNKGNFPGRFSGRQFSNSRSEMNVSTLELGDSALYLCASSPYSGSQETQYFGPGTRLLVL.

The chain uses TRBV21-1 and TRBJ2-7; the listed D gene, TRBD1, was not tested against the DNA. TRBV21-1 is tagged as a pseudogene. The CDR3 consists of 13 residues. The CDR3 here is CASSNSGIYEQYF. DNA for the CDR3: TGTGCCAGCAGCAATTCAGGGATCTACGAGCAGTACTTC.

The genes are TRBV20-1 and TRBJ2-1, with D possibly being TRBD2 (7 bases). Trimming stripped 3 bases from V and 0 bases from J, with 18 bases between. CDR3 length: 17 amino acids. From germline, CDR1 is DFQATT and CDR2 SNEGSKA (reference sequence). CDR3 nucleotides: TGCAGTGCTAGGGCATTAGGGGGGGAGAGCTCCTACAATGAGCAGTTCTTC. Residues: CSARALGGESSYNEQFF.

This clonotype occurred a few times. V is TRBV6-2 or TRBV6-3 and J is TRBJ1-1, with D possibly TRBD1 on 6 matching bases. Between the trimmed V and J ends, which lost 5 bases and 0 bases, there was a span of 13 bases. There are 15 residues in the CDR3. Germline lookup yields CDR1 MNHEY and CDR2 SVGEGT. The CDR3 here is CASSTGQTMNTEAFF. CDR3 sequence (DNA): TGTGCCAGCAGTACCGGACAGACAATGAACACTGAAGCTTTCTTT.

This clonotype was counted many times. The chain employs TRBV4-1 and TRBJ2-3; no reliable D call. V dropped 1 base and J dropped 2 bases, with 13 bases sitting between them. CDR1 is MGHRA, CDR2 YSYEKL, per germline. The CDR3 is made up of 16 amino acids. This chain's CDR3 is CASSQVNLVYTDTQYF. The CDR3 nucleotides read TGCGCCAGCAGCCAAGTAAATCTGGTGTACACAGATACGCAGTATTTT.

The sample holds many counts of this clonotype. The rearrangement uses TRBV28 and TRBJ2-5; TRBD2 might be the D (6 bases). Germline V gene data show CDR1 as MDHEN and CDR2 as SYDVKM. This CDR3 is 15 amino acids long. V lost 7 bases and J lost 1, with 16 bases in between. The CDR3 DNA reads TGTGCCAGCACACCCTTAGCGGACCTCCAAGAGACCCAGTACTTC. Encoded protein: CASTPLADLQETQYF.

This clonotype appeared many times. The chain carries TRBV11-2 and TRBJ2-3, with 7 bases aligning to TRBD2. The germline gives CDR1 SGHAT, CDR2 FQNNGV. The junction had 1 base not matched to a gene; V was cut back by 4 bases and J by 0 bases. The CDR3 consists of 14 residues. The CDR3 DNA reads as TGTGCCAGCAGCTGGGGGGGGAGCACAGATACGCAGTATTTT. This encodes CASSWGGSTDTQYF.

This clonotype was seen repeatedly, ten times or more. The CDR3 loop is CSVESENTIYF. The CDR3 DNA is TGCAGCGTTGAATCCGAGAACACCATATATTTT. The rearrangement links TRBV29-1 to TRBJ1-3; D is undetermined. This CDR3 comprises 11 residues. Per germline, CDR1 SQVTM and CDR2 ANQGSEA. V lost 2 bases and J lost 7, with 6 bases in between. The whole variable domain, remainder taken from reference TRBV29-1 and TRBJ1-3, is SAVISQKPSRDICQRGTSLTIQCQVDSQVTMMFWYRQQPGQSLTLIATANQGSEATYESGFVIDKFPISRPNLTFSTLTVSNMSPEDSSIYLCSVESENTIYFGEGSWLTVV.

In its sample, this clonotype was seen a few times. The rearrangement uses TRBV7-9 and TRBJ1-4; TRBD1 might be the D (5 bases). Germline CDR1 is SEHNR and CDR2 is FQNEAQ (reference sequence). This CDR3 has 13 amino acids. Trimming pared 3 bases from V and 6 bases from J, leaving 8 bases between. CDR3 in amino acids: CASSLLRDEKLFF. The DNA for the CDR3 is TGTGCCAGCAGCTTGCTCAGGGATGAAAAACTGTTTTTT.

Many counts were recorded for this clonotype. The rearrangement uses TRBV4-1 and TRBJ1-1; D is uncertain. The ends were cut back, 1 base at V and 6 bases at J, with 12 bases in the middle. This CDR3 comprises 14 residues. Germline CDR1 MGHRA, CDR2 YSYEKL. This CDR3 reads CASSQVNGFPEAFF. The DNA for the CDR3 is TGCGCCAGCAGCCAAGTAAATGGGTTCCCTGAAGCTTTCTTT.

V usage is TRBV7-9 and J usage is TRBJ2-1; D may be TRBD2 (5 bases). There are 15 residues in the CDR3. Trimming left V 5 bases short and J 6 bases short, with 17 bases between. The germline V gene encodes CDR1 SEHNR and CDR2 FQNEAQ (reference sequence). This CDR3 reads CASSPRGSSGNEQFF. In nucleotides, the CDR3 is TGTGCCAGCAGCCCCCGGGGTAGCTCCGGCAATGAGCAGTTCTTC.

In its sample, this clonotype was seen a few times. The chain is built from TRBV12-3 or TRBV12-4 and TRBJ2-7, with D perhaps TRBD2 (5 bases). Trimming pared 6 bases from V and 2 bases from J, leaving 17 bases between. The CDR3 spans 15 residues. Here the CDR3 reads CASSYGEIQAYEQYF. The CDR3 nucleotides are TGTGCCAGCAGCTACGGGGAAATCCAGGCCTACGAGCAGTACTTC.

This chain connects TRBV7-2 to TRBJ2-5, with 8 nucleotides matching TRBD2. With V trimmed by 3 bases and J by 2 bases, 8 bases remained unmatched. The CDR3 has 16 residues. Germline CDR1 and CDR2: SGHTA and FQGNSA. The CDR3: CASSFGSGGPQETQYF. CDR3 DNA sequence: TGTGCCAGCAGCTTCGGCAGCGGGGGCCCACAAGAGACCCAGTACTTC.

This chain's CDR3 is CSAILDISYEQYF. Written as DNA, the CDR3 is TGCAGTGCTATATTAGACATCTCCTACGAGCAGTACTTC. The genes are TRBV20-1 and TRBJ2-7, with no clear D. CDR1 is DFQATT and CDR2 is SNEGSKA in the germline V gene (reference sequence). Trimming took 4 bases from V and 0 from J, leaving 10 bases between them. CDR3 size: 13 residues.